The 21 T cell receptor beta chains below all came from one sample that was sequenced in a study of T cells in Graves' hyperthyroidism and ophthalmopathy. What was amplified from RNA transcripts were TCR beta CDR3 regions. With the HTBI primer set, the TCR CDR3 went through a first round of RT-PCR. Each CDR3 protein gets one entry after TCRdb re-called the multiplex PCR reads with MiXCR. The repertoire consists of more than 300,000 distinct CDR3 sequences, with approximately 15% occurring once and the leading ten covering approximately 23%. The sequencing input was blood. These receptor sequences come from a woman aged 30 to 39 with Graves' hyperthyroidism.

This chain links TRBV9 with TRBJ2-1; possible D gene TRBD1, 5 bases. The CDR3 totals 12 residues. Trimming pared 0 bases from V and 8 bases from J, leaving 6 bases between. The germline gives CDR1 SGDLS, CDR2 YYNGEE. CDR3 amino acids: CASSVEGDEQFF. The CDR3 DNA is TGTGCCAGCAGCGTAGAAGGGGATGAGCAGTTCTTC.

A few counts support this clonotype. V and J are TRBV9 and TRBJ2-7; the match to TRBD2 covers 8 bases. Germline loops: CDR1 SGDLS, CDR2 YYNGEE. V dropped 4 bases and J dropped 5; count of bases not matched to a gene: 11. The CDR3 loop spans 15 amino acids. The CDR3 DNA reads TGTGCCAGCAGCCCCCGGGTAGCGGGACTTCACGAGCAGTACTTC. This sequence encodes CASSPRVAGLHEQYF.

The chain uses TRBV13 and TRBJ2-5; TRBD2 aligns across 7 bases. Germline V lookup: CDR1 PRHDT, CDR2 FYEKMQ (reference sequence). V dropped 5 bases and J dropped 2; count of bases not matched to a gene: 5. This CDR3 spans 14 amino acids. CDR3 DNA sequence: TGTGCCAGCAGCCGCGCGGGACTACAAGAGACCCAGTACTTC. It is translated as CASSRAGLQETQYF.

This chain uses TRBV5-6 with TRBJ2-7, with D maybe TRBD1 (6 bases). V was clipped by 0 bases and J by 3 bases, with 10 bases between them. Germline-derived CDR1 and CDR2 are SGHDT and YYEEEE. CDR3 length: 14 amino acids. The CDR3 region has the DNA TGTGCCAGCAGCTTGGACAGCAGGGGCTACGAGCAGTACTTC. Encoded protein: CASSLDSRGYEQYF. Variable domain in full (rest from reference TRBV5-6 and TRBJ2-7): DAGVTQSPTHLIKTRGQQVTLRCSPKSGHDTVSWYQQALGQGPQFIFQYYEEEERQRGNFPDRFSGHQFPNYSSELNVNALLLGDSALYLCASSLDSRGYEQYFGPGTRLTVT.

Notes on this clonotype: A much larger clone sits a single nucleotide away, making a read error possible. As the CDR3 is not closed by the conserved phenylalanine or tryptophan, this likely results from a read error. The chain links TRBV20-1 to TRBJ2-3; TRBD1 agrees at 8 bases. The germline gives CDR1 DFQATT, CDR2 SNEGSKA (reference sequence). V shed 7 bases and J 2 bases; nucleotides not matched to a gene: 23. The CDR3 has 19 residues. CDR3 sequence (DNA): TGCAGTGTGGCCCTGGGGGCCATAGGACAGGGAACTACCACAGATACGCAGTATTGT. Residues: CSVALGAIGQGTTTDTQYC.

The rearrangement uses TRBV19 and TRBJ2-7; D may be TRBD1 (6 bases). This CDR3 spans 14 amino acids. Germline values: CDR1 LNHDA, CDR2 SQIVND (reference sequence). V was trimmed by 3 bases and J by 2 bases, leaving 11 bases between them. CDR3 nucleotides: TGTGCCAGTAGTATTACAGGGAATGCCTACGAGCAGTACTTC. Translating it yields CASSITGNAYEQYF.

This clonotype was seen ten or more times. The chain has TRBV27 and TRBJ1-5, with D unclear. Trimming left V 1 base short and J 6 bases short, with 10 bases between. The CDR3 is 14 amino acids. The V gene's germline CDR1 is MNHEY and CDR2 SMNVEV (reference sequence). The CDR3 is CASSLYSSSQPQHF. DNA for the CDR3: TGTGCCAGCAGTTTATATAGTTCAAGTCAGCCCCAGCATTTT.

V and J are TRBV12-3 or TRBV12-4 and TRBJ1-2; no clear D gene. V was pared by 5 bases and J by 7 bases, with 11 bases between. The CDR3 sequence is 12 residues long. The DNA of the CDR3 is TGTGCCAGCAGTCCTGGGCCGGCTGGCTACACCTTC. It translates to CASSPGPAGYTF.

This clonotype was picked up one time. The chain carries TRBV5-6 and TRBJ2-1, with D unresolved. The CDR3 is made up of 15 amino acids. Trimming cost V 4 bases and J 6 bases, with 17 bases left between them. Germline CDR1 and CDR2: SGHDT and YYEEEE. The CDR3 spells CASSPLEGLLNEQFF. As DNA, the CDR3 is TGTGCCAGCAGCCCCCTGGAAGGCCTGCTCAATGAGCAGTTCTTC.

Many counts were recorded for this clonotype. This sequence joins TRBV28 and TRBJ1-4; possibly TRBD1 for D (6 bases). The CDR3 loop spans 14 amino acids. Germline-derived CDR1 and CDR2 are MDHEN and SYDVKM. The germline V and J ends were trimmed by 8 bases and 5 bases, with 15 bases remaining between them. CDR3 nucleotides: TGTGCCAGCGGGGACACCCGATGGAATGAAAAACTGTTTTTT. Encoded protein: CASGDTRWNEKLFF. The full variable domain, with the rest looked up from reference TRBV28 and TRBJ1-4, is DVKVTQSSRYLVKRTGEKVFLECVQDMDHENMFWYRQDPGLGLRLIYFSYDVKMKEKGDIPEGYSVSREKKERFSLILESASTNQTSMYLCASGDTRWNEKLFFGSGTQLSVL.

The chain joins TRBV20-1 to TRBJ2-7, with TRBD2 matching over 15 bases. This CDR3 region has 18 residues. Germline CDR1 reads DFQATT; CDR2 reads SNEGSKA (reference sequence). The V segment lost 4 bases and the J segment 4 bases; nucleotides outside the gene matches: 14. The chain's CDR3 is CSATALGLAGGQRYEQYF. In nucleotides, the CDR3 is TGCAGTGCTACGGCGCTGGGACTAGCGGGAGGACAACGATACGAGCAGTACTTC.

This clonotype was observed a few times. This chain links TRBV6-5 with TRBJ1-3; tentatively, D is TRBD1 (5 bases). V was pared by 4 bases and J by 0 bases, with 10 bases between. This CDR3 comprises 15 residues. Germline CDR1 and CDR2: MNHEY and SVGAGI. The DNA for the CDR3 is TGTGCCAGCAGTTCACAGGCTCTCTCTGGAAACACCATATATTTT. This translates into CASSSQALSGNTIYF.

The count of this clonotype is one. The J gene is TRBJ1-5, the V gene TRBV2; D unresolved. CDR1 is SNHLY, CDR2 FYNNEI, per germline. The CDR3 has 13 amino acids. Trimming cost V 2 bases and J 5 bases, with 7 bases left between them. The CDR3 is CASSEKGDQPQHF. Here the CDR3 DNA reads TGTGCCAGCAGTGAAAAGGGTGATCAGCCCCAGCATTTT.

This clonotype was counted only a few times. The gene calls are TRBV2 and TRBJ1-1; perhaps TRBD1 as D (5 bases). V was pared by 11 bases and J by 2 bases, with 21 bases between. Per germline, CDR1 SNHLY and CDR2 FYNNEI. The CDR3 runs to 15 residues. CDR3 DNA sequence: TGTGCCGGACGTCTGGGGCCCCTAGGAAACACTGAAGCTTTCTTT. This sequence encodes CAGRLGPLGNTEAFF.

This clonotype was seen ten or more times. The V gene is TRBV2, the J gene TRBJ2-1, with D possibly being TRBD2 (6 bases). CDR1 is SNHLY, CDR2 FYNNEI, per germline. The CDR3 has 12 residues. V shed 7 bases and J shed 6 bases, with 10 bases lying between them. The CDR3 region is CASTTSSNEQFF. CDR3 DNA: TGTGCCAGCACTACTAGCAGCAATGAGCAGTTCTTC.

The rearrangement joins TRBV18 to TRBJ2-4; D perhaps matches TRBD1 (6 bases). Germline V lookup: CDR1 KGHSH, CDR2 LQKENI. Trimming took off 3 bases at V and 1 base at J, with 19 bases between the two ends. This CDR3 is built from 18 residues. The CDR3 region has the DNA TGTGCCAGCTCACCGCGACCGGCAGAGGGGGTGGCCAAAAACATTCAGTACTTC. Translating gives CASSPRPAEGVAKNIQYF. The variable domain in full, completed from reference TRBV18 and TRBJ2-4, reads NAGVMQNPRHLVRRRGQEARLRCSPMKGHSHVYWYRQLPEEGLKFMVYLQKENIIDESGMPKERFSAEFPKEGPSILRIQQVVRGDSAAYFCASSPRPAEGVAKNIQYFGAGTRLSVL.

Worth noting for this clonotype: With a much larger clone just one base away, this may be a read error. This chain connects TRBV7-2 to TRBJ1-6; 7 bases match TRBD1. The CDR3 sequence is 18 residues long. Per germline, CDR1 SGHTA and CDR2 FQGNSA. V dropped 5 bases and J dropped 9; count of bases not matched to a gene: 19. For the CDR3, the DNA is TGTGCCAGCAGCCGTCAACCCCCTATGACAGGGATGAGTTCACCCCTCCACTTT. Protein product: CASSRQPPMTGMSSPLHF.

The sample holds many counts of this clonotype. The chain employs TRBV11-2 and TRBJ2-7; a possible D gene is TRBD2 (6 bases). The CDR3 has 13 residues. Germline V CDR1 and CDR2: SGHAT, FQNNGV. Trimming pared 3 bases from V and 3 bases from J, leaving 9 bases between. The chain's CDR3 is CASSLETSYEQYF. CDR3 in DNA: TGTGCCAGCAGCTTGGAGACTAGCTACGAGCAGTACTTC.

The chain links TRBV7-3 to TRBJ2-7, with a tentative D call TRBD1 (6 bases). Per germline, CDR1 SGHTA and CDR2 FQGTGA. The CDR3 covers 15 residues. V lost 4 bases and J lost 2, with 15 bases in between. The CDR3 loop reads CASSSEQTGTYEQYF. CDR3 DNA sequence: TGTGCCAGCAGCTCAGAGCAGACAGGAACCTACGAGCAGTACTTC.

This clonotype has more than one count but fewer than ten. CDR3 DNA: TGTGCCAGCAGCTTGATGCAAGGCGGCGAGCAGTACTTC. Its protein is CASSLMQGGEQYF. The V gene is TRBV11-2, the J gene TRBJ2-7; D ambiguous. The germline gives CDR1 SGHAT, CDR2 FQNNGV. This CDR3 has 13 residues. The V end lost 3 bases, the J end lost 6 bases, and 12 bases lay between the germline ends. The entire variable domain, with the rest obtained from reference TRBV11-2 and TRBJ2-7, is as follows: EAGVAQSPRYKIIEKRQSVAFWCNPISGHATLYWYQQILGQGPKLLIQFQNNGVVDDSQLPKDRFSAERLKGVDSTLKIQPAKLEDSAVYLCASSLMQGGEQYFGPGTRLTVT.

To note about this clonotype: This clone may be a read error of a much larger clone one base away. DNA for the CDR3: TGTGCCAGCAGTTCAGGACAGACCTACGGGCAGTACTTC. The encoded protein is CASSSGQTYGQYF. This chain uses TRBV6-4 with TRBJ2-7, with D perhaps TRBD1 (6 bases). Germline CDR1 and CDR2: MRHNA and SNTAGT. This CDR3 is 13 amino acids long.